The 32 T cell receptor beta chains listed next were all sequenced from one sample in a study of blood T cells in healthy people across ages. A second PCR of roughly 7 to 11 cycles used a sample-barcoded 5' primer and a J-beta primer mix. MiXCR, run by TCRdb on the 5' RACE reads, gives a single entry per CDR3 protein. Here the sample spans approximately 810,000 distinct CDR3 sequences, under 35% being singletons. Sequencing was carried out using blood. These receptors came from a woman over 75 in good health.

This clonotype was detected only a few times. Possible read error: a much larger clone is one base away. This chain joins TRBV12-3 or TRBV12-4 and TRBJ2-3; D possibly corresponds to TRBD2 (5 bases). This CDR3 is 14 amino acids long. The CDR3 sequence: CASSLGTRADAQYF. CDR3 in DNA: TGTGCCAGCAGTTTGGGAACTAGGGCAGATGCGCAGTATTTT.

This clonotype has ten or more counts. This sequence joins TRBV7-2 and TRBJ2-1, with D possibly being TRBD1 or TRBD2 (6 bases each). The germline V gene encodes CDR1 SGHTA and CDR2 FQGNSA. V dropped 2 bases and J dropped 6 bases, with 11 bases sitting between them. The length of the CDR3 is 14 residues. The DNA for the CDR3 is TGTGCCAGCAGCTTATCGGGGGCTGTCAATGAGCAGTTCTTC. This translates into CASSLSGAVNEQFF.

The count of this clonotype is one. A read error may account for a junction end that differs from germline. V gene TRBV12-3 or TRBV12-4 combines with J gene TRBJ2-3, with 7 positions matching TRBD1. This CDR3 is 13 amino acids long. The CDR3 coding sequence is TGTGCCAGCAGTCCACTAGGGACAGATGCGCAATATTTT. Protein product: CASSPLGTDAQYF.

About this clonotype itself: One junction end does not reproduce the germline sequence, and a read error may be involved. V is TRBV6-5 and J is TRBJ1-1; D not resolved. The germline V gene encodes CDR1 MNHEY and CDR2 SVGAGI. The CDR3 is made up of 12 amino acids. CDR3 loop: CTSSSSNTEAFF. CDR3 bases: TGTACCAGCAGTTCATCGAACACTGAAGCTTTCTTT.

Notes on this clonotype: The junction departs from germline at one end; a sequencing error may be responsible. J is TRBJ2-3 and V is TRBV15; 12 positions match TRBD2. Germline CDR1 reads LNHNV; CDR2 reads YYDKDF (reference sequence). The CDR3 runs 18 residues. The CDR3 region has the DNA TGTGCCACCAGCAGAAAGACTAGCGGGGGCACCGGGACAGATGCGCAGTATTTT. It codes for CATSRKTSGGTGTDAQYF.

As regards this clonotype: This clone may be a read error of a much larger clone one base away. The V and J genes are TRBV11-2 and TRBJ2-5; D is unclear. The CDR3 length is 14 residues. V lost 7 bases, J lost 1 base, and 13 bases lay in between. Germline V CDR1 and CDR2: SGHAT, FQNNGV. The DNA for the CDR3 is TGTGCCAGCAACCGAATGGCGTGCCAAGAGACCCAGTACTTC. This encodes CASNRMACQETQYF. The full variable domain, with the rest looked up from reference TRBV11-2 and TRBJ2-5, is EAGVAQSPRYKIIEKRQSVAFWCNPISGHATLYWYQQILGQGPKLLIQFQNNGVVDDSQLPKDRFSAERLKGVDSTLKIQPAKLEDSAVYLCASNRMACQETQYFGPGTRLLVL.

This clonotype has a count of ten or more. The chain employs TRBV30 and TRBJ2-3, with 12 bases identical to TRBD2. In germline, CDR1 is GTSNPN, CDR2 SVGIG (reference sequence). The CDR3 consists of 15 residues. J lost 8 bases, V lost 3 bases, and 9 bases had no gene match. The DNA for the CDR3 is TGTGCCTGGAGCGCCTCTAGCGGGGGGGCGGGTACGCAGTATTTT. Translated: CAWSASSGGAGTQYF.

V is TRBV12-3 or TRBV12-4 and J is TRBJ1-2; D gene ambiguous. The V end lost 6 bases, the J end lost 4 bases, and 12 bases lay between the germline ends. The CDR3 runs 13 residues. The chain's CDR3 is CASSPFGLYGYTF. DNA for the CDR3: TGTGCCAGCAGCCCATTCGGCCTCTATGGCTACACCTTC.

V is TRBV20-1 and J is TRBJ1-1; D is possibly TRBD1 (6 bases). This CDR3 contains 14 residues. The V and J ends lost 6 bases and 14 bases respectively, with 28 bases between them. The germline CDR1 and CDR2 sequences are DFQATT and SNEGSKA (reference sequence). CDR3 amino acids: CSAPSPQGAGERFF. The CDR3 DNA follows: TGCAGTGCACCAAGCCCACAGGGTGCCGGGGAGCGGTTCTTT.

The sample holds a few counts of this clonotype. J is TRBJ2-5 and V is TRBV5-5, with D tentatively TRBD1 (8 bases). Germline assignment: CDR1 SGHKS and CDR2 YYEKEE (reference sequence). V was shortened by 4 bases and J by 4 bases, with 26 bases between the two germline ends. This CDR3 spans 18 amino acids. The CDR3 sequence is CASSIGGGRRGQGETQYF. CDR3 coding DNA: TGTGCCAGCAGCATTGGGGGGGGGCGCCGAGGACAGGGAGAGACCCAGTACTTC.

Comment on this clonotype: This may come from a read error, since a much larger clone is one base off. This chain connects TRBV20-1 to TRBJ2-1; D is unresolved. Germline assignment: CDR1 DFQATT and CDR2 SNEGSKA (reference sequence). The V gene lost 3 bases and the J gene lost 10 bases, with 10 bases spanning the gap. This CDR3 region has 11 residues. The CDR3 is CSASQAYEQFF. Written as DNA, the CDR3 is TGCAGTGCTAGCCAGGCCTACGAGCAGTTCTTC.

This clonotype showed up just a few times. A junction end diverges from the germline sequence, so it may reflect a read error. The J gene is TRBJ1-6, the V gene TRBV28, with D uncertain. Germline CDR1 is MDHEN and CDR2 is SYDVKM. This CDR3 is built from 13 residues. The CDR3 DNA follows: TGTGCCACCAGTCAAGGGTACAATTCACCCCTCCACTTT. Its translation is CATSQGYNSPLHF.

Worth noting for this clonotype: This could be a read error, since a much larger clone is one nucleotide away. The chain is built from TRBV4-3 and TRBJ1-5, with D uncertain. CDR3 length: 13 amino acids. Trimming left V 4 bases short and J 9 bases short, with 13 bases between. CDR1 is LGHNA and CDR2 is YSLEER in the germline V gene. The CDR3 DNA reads TGCGCCAGCAGCCCCCAGGCTGATCGGCCCCAGCATTTT. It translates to CASSPQADRPQHF.

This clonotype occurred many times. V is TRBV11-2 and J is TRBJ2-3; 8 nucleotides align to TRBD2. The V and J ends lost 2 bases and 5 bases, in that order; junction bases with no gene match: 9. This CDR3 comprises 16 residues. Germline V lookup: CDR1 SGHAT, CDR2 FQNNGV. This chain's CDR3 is CASSLNPGGAGDTQYF. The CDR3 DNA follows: TGTGCCAGCAGCTTAAACCCGGGAGGGGCGGGAGATACGCAGTATTTT.

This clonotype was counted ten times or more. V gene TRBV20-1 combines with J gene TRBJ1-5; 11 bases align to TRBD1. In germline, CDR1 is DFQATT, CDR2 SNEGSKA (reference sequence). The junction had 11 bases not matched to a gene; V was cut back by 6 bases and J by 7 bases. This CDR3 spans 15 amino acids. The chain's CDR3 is CSATRGQGARQPQHF. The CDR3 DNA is TGCAGTGCCACGCGTGGACAGGGGGCCAGGCAGCCCCAGCATTTT.

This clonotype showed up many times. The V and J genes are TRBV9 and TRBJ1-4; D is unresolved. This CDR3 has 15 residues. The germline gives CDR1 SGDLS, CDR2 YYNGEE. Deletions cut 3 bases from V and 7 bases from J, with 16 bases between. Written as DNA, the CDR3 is TGTGCCAGCAGCGCGAGAGAGGGTGGCGGTGAAAAACTGTTTTTT. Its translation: CASSAREGGGEKLFF.

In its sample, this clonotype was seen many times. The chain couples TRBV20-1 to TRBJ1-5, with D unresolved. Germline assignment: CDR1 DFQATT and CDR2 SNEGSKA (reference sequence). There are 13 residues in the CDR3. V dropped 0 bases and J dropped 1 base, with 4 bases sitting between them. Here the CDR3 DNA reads TGCAGTGCTAGAGAAGGAAGCAATCAGCCCCAGCATTTT. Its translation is CSAREGSNQPQHF.

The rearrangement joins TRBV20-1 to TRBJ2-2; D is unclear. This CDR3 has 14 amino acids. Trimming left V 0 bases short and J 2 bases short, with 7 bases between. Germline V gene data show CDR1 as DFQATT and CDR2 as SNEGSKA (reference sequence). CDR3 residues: CSAREALNTGELFF. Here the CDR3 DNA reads TGCAGTGCTAGAGAGGCGTTAAACACCGGGGAGCTGTTTTTT.

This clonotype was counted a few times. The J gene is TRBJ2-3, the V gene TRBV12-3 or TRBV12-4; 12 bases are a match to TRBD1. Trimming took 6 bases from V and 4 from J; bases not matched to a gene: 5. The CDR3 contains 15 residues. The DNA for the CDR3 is TGTGCCAGCAGAAAAGGGACAGGGGGCGCAGATACGCAGTATTTT. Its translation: CASRKGTGGADTQYF.

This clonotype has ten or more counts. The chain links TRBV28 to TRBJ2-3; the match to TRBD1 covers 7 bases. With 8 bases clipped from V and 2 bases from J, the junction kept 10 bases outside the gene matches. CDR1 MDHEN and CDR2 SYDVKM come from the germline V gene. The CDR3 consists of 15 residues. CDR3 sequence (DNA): TGTGCCAGCCGGGACAGAAGAGCTTTCACAGATACGCAGTATTTT. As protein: CASRDRRAFTDTQYF. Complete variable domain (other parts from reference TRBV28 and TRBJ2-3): DVKVTQSSRYLVKRTGEKVFLECVQDMDHENMFWYRQDPGLGLRLIYFSYDVKMKEKGDIPEGYSVSREKKERFSLILESASTNQTSMYLCASRDRRAFTDTQYFGPGTRLTVL.

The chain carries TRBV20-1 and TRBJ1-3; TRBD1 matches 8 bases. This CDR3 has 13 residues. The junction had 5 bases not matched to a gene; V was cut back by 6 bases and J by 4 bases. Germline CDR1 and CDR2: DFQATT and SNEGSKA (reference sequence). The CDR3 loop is CSAPTGAGNTIYF. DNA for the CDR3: TGCAGTGCCCCGACAGGGGCGGGAAACACCATATATTTT.

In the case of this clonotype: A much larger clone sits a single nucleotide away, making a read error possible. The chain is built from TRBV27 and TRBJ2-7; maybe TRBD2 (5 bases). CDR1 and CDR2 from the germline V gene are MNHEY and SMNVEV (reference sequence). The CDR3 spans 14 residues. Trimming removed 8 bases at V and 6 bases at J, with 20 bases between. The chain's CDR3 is CASPRRGKLAEQYF. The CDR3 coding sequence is TGTGCCAGCCCCCGGAGAGGGAAACTTGCCGAGCAGTACTTC.

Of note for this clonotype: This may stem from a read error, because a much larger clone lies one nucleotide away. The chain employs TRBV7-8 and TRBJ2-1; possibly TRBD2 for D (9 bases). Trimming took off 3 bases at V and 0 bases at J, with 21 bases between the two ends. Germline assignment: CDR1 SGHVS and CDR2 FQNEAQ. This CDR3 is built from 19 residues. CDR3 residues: CASSFGTSRGLSSYNEQFF. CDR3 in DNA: TGTGCCAGCAGCTTTGGGACTAGCAGGGGGCTAAGCTCCTACAATGAGCAGTTCTTC.

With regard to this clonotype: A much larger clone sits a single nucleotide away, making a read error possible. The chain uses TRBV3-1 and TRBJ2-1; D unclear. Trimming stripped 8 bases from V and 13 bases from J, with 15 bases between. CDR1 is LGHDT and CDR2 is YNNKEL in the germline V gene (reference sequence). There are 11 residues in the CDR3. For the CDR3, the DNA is TGTGCCAGCGGCCGGCAAGAGACCCAGTTCTTC. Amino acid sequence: CASGRQETQFF.

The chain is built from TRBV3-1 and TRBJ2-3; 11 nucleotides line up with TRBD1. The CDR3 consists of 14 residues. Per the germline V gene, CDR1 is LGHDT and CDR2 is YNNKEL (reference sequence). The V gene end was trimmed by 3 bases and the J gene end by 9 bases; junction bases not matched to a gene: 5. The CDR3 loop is CASSQEGTGGTQYF. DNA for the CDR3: TGTGCCAGCAGCCAGGAGGGGACAGGGGGGACGCAGTATTTT.

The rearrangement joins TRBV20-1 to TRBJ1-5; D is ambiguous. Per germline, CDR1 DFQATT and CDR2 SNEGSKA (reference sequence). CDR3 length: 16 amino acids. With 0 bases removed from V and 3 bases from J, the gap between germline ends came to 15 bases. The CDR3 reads CSARDPNDAPNQPQHF. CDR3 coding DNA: TGCAGTGCTAGAGATCCGAATGACGCTCCCAATCAGCCCCAGCATTTT.

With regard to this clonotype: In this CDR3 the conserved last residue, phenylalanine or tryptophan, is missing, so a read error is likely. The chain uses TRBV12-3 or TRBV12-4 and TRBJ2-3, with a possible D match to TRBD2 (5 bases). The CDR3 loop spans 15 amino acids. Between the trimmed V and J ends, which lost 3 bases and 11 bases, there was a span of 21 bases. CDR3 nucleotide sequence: TGTGCCAGCAGTTTCGGCAGACCTAGCACAGATGTGCAGTATTCT. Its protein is CASSFGRPSTDVQYS.

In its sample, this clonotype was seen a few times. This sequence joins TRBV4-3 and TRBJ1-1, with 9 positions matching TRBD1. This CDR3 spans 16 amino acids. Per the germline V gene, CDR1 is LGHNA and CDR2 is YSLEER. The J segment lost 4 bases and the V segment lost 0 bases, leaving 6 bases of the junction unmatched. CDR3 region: CASSQDRGQGGTEAFF. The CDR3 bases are TGCGCCAGCAGCCAAGATCGGGGACAGGGTGGCACTGAAGCTTTCTTT.

CDR3 sequence: CASRRSAAGYGYTF. CDR3 in DNA: TGTGCCAGCAGAAGGTCTGCGGCGGGCTATGGCTACACCTTC. The chain is built from TRBV27 and TRBJ1-2; D remains ambiguous. This CDR3 comprises 14 residues. Germline CDR1 MNHEY, CDR2 SMNVEV (reference sequence). V lost 6 bases to trimming and J lost 4 bases, with 15 bases between them.

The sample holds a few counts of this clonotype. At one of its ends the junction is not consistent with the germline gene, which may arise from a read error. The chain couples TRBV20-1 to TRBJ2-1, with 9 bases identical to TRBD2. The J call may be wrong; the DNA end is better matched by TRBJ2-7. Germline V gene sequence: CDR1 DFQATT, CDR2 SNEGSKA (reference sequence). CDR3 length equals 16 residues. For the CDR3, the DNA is TGTAGTGCTAGGTCAGGTGGAGGGACTAGCATGAATGAGCAGTACTTC. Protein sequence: CSARSGGGTSMNEQYF.

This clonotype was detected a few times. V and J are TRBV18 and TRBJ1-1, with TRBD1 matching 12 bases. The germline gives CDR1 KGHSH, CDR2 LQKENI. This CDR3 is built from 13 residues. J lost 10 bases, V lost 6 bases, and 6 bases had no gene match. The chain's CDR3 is CASSPGTGGRAFF. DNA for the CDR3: TGTGCCAGCTCGCCCGGGACAGGGGGCCGAGCTTTCTTT.

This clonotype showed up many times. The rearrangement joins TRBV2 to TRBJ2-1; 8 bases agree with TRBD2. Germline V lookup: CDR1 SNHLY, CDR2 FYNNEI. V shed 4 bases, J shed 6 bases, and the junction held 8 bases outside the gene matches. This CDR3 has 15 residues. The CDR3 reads CASSGASGGLNEQFF. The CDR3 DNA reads TGTGCCAGCAGTGGGGCAAGCGGGGGCCTCAATGAGCAGTTCTTC.